This TCR beta chain was sequenced in a study of OX40 agonist ivuxolimab in advanced cancers. Overall study context: Partial responses occurred in Three dose-escalation patients, one with hepatocellular carcinoma and two with cutaneous melanoma.

With V trimmed by 3 bases and J by 0 bases, 12 bases remained unmatched. This CDR3 has 17 amino acids. Germline lookup yields CDR1 SGHTS and CDR2 YDEGEE. Data came from immunoSEQ multiplex PCR; TCRdb stores just in-frame clones and leaves some out. The sample lists roughly 59,000 clones, around 82% seen once, with around 2% in the top ten. The chain employs TRBV5-8 and TRBJ2-7; 7 nucleotides align to TRBD1. The origin of this receptor is an adult with an advanced solid tumor such as melanoma, head and neck, liver or kidney cancer. Sequencing used CD4+ or CD8+ T cells sorted from blood, obtained in a trial of the OX40 agonist ivuxolimab. The CDR3 region is CASSSRDSYAISYEQYF. CDR3 nucleotides: TGTGCCAGCAGCTCTCGGGACAGCTATGCTATCTCCTACGAGCAGTACTTC.